This note documents a single T cell receptor (beta chain) sequence. TCRdb's table, derived via immunoSEQ multiplex PCR, lists solely in-frame clones and lacks some. This sample has approximately 530,000 clones, with approximately 91% found just once. The data stem from a study of blood T cell repertoires in COVID-19. Study details: The United States, Italy and Spain were the sources of the acute and convalescent COVID-19 samples.

Seattle's enrolled individuals joined amid active infection and were then monitored longitudinally. The V gene's germline CDR1 is LNHDA and CDR2 SQIVND (reference sequence). CDR3 length equals 17 residues. The V gene end was trimmed by 1 base and the J gene end by 6 bases; junction bases not matched to a gene: 12. The receptor comes from a woman in her fifties or sixties with COVID-19, enrolled during active disease. The V gene is TRBV19, the J gene TRBJ2-4, with 7 bases fitting TRBD2. Source material: peripheral blood. The CDR3 here is CASSIGLGGSMVNIQYF. CDR3 coding DNA: TGTGCCAGTAGTATAGGGTTGGGGGGGAGTATGGTAAACATTCAGTACTTC.